The clone carrying this TCR beta chain has only a few counts. This sample is drawn from a study of blood T cell repertoires in COVID-19. The length of the CDR3 is 11 residues. Germline V gives CDR1 GTSNPN, CDR2 SVGIG (reference sequence). The V gene lost 6 bases and the J gene lost 7 bases, with 10 bases spanning the gap. In the study's own analysis: Scientists estimated how many nucleated cells there were by amplifying reference gene primers. Sequencing was performed with immunoSEQ multiplex PCR; in TCRdb, only in-frame clones are kept and a portion is missing. V, J and clone size are taken as reported in that table, and D and trimming were inferred from the DNA itself. The sample contains approximately 60,000 clones, under 80% of which appear only once.

Sequencing was performed on peripheral blood. V and J are TRBV30 and TRBJ2-1; D possibly corresponds to TRBD1 (5 bases). This TCR derives from a human donor in a cohort sampled during active COVID-19. The DNA of the CDR3 is TGTGCCTGCCTCCAGGGAAATGAGCAGTTCTTC. This translates into CACLQGNEQFF.